Listed below are T cell receptor beta chains from one sample, sequenced in a study of T cell responses to AZD1222 COVID-19 vaccine. Repertoires were generated with immunoSEQ multiplex PCR, while TCRdb's copy carries only in-frame clones and drops some. The sample consists of some 200,000 clones, just over 90% of them appearing once. Sequences were derived from peripheral blood, sampled 28 days after the second AZD1222 dose. The receptor source for this set is an adult who received the AZD1222 COVID-19 vaccine. CDR3s include the opening cysteine and the closing phenylalanine or tryptophan. The D gene is left open where the match is weak.

v_gene: TRBV28
j_gene: TRBJ1-3
d_gene: NA
CDR3aa: CASSRGGSSGNTIYF

v_gene: TRBV7-9
j_gene: TRBJ1-1
d_gene: TRBD1
CDR3aa: CASSPWGQGRISEAFF

v_gene: TRBV5-1
j_gene: TRBJ1-6
d_gene: NA
CDR3aa: CASSTRPDSPLHF

v_gene: TRBV19
j_gene: TRBJ2-3
d_gene: NA
CDR3aa: CASSIRASTDTQYF

v_gene: TRBV6-5
j_gene: TRBJ2-5
d_gene: TRBD2
CDR3aa: CASSYSGGGQETQYF

v_gene: TRBV2
j_gene: TRBJ2-1
d_gene: NA
CDR3aa: CASSEVPLDEQFF

v_gene: TRBV27
j_gene: TRBJ1-2
d_gene: NA
CDR3aa: CASTSGMGEGGYTF

v_gene: TRBV6-4
j_gene: TRBJ1-6
d_gene: NA
CDR3aa: CASSDEGWGSPLHF

v_gene: TRBV19
j_gene: TRBJ1-2
d_gene: NA
CDR3aa: CASSISSRTTYGYTF

v_gene: TRBV18
j_gene: TRBJ1-5
d_gene: NA
CDR3aa: CASSAGTALGNQPQHF

v_gene: TRBV6-5
j_gene: TRBJ1-2
d_gene: NA
CDR3aa: CASSQQGYGYTF

v_gene: TRBV5-6
j_gene: TRBJ2-7
d_gene: NA
CDR3aa: CASSGGTVYEQYF

v_gene: TRBV19
j_gene: TRBJ2-2
d_gene: NA
CDR3aa: CASSTGFGTGELFF

v_gene: TRBV3-1/TRBV3-2
j_gene: TRBJ1-1
d_gene: NA
CDR3aa: CASSPGTEAFF

v_gene: TRBV7-9
j_gene: TRBJ1-4
d_gene: NA
CDR3aa: CASSLTGLSEKLFF

v_gene: TRBV4-1
j_gene: TRBJ1-2
d_gene: NA
CDR3aa: CASSRLGASGGYGYTF

v_gene: TRBV29-1
j_gene: TRBJ1-2
d_gene: NA
CDR3aa: CSVEDSPKGYTF